A single sample gave rise to the 3 T cell receptor beta chains below, sequenced in a study of identical twins. TCRdb ran MiXCR on the 5' RACE reads and lists one entry per CDR3 protein. This sample has more than 1.5 million distinct CDR3 sequences, with less than 35% found just once. The sequenced sample was cord blood. The receptors originated from a newborn girl in good health.

The chain recombines TRBV5-1 with TRBJ2-7; 7 nucleotides agree with TRBD2. The assigned J gene may be wrong: the sequence end matches TRBJ2-1 better. Germline loops: CDR1 SGHRS, CDR2 YFSETQ. The CDR3 sequence is 15 residues long. The CDR3 reads CASSLAGRERNEQFF. In DNA form, the CDR3 reads TGCGCCAGCAGCTTGGCCGGGCGGGAGAGGAATGAGCAGTTCTTC.

This chain uses TRBV12-3 or TRBV12-4 with TRBJ2-1; no definite D call. This CDR3 spans 14 amino acids. The germline V and J ends were trimmed by 6 bases and 9 bases, with 18 bases remaining between them. The CDR3 sequence is CASRLLRLGGEQFF. Here the CDR3 DNA reads TGTGCCAGCAGATTGCTTCGACTGGGCGGTGAGCAGTTCTTC.

The chain employs TRBV5-1 and TRBJ2-1; 10 nucleotides line up with TRBD2. The germline CDR1 and CDR2 sequences are SGHRS and YFSETQ. The CDR3 runs to 17 residues. V shed 4 bases, J shed 3 bases, and the junction held 10 bases outside the gene matches. The CDR3 coding sequence is TGCGCCAGCAGCGGTGCTCCGGGACTAGCGTTCTACAATGAGCAGTTCTTC. It codes for CASSGAPGLAFYNEQFF. The variable domain in full, with the rest retrieved from reference TRBV5-1 and TRBJ2-1, is KAGVTQTPRYLIKTRGQQVTLSCSPISGHRSVSWYQQTPGQGLQFLFEYFSETQRNKGNFPGRFSGRQFSNSRSEMNVSTLELGDSALYLCASSGAPGLAFYNEQFFGPGTRLTVL.